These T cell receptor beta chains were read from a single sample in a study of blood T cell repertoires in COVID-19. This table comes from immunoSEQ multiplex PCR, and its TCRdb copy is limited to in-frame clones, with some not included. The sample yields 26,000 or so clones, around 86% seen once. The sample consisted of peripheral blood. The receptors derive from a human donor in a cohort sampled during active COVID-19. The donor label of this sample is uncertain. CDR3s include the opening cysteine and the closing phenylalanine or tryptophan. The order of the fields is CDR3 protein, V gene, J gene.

CASSSVRGLGNQPQHF	TRBV23-1	TRBJ1-5
CASSRLQLAGALYDEQFF	TRBV5-6	TRBJ2-1
CASGRGRHYGYTF	TRBV6-5	TRBJ1-2
CSVRSGGSSNQPQHF	TRBV29-1	TRBJ1-5
CASSFTLWRDRDLAKNIQYF	TRBV7-3	TRBJ2-4
CASRVGARGYTF	TRBV12-3/TRBV12-4	TRBJ1-2
CASSTGGTGRDTGELFF	TRBV18	TRBJ2-2
CASSLDRGGYGYTF	TRBV5-4	TRBJ1-2
CASMVAGARTDTQYF	TRBV3-1/TRBV3-2	TRBJ2-3
CASSIQGGMSNQPQHF	TRBV19	TRBJ1-5
CASSFHPTSGYEQYF	TRBV7-9	TRBJ2-7
CASSRRQGGVFGYTF	TRBV14	TRBJ1-2
CASTQGLAGRDTQYF	TRBV7-2	TRBJ2-3
CASSAGTINQPQHF	TRBV9	TRBJ1-5
CASSVEHRGPGELFF	TRBV9	TRBJ2-2
CASSSGDRITSGNEQFF	TRBV5-1	TRBJ2-1
CASSLDDRRPYEQYF	TRBV11-3	TRBJ2-7
CASSYRGGNPYEQYF	TRBV6-6	TRBJ2-7
CASRPGLPYEQYF	TRBV6-5	TRBJ2-7
CASSWGGYEQYF	TRBV11-2	TRBJ2-7
CASSTPGGGTGGSEQYF	TRBV28	TRBJ2-7
CASSQDSDSSGNTIYF	TRBV4-2	TRBJ1-3
CASSLGLGYNEQFF	TRBV11-3	TRBJ2-1
CASSPSTGSFNYGYTF	TRBV18	TRBJ1-2
CSVEKDTDSGANVLTF	TRBV29-1	TRBJ2-6
CASSLVGGETQYF	TRBV5-4	TRBJ2-5
CASIRGRGYTF	TRBV6-5	TRBJ1-2
CASSSGGANTGELFF	TRBV2	TRBJ2-2
CASSPAGGVGDTQYF	TRBV5-4	TRBJ2-3
CASTSGSSYEQYF	TRBV28	TRBJ2-7
CASSHGTGGAVDTQYF	TRBV3-1/TRBV3-2	TRBJ2-3
CASSIGTGLGEQYF	TRBV19	TRBJ2-7
CASSPSGGGAVEQYF	TRBV9	TRBJ2-7
CASSQLAGGIQETQYF	TRBV3-1/TRBV3-2	TRBJ2-5
CASSLATVYEQYF	TRBV5-4	TRBJ2-7
CASSVGGTVENIQYF	TRBV9	TRBJ2-4
CAWRLGTGDWNNQPQHF	TRBV30	TRBJ1-5
CASSPLVGPETQYF	TRBV7-8	TRBJ2-5
CASSLERTGNTEAFF	TRBV11-2	TRBJ1-1
CASSKDSNSGNTIYF	TRBV2	TRBJ1-3
CASSDPGQANEKLFF	TRBV6-5	TRBJ1-4
CASGTSGGAGELFF	TRBV7-9	TRBJ2-2
CASSPNTHYEQYF	TRBV14	TRBJ2-7
CASRGTGVVAGELFF	TRBV28	TRBJ2-2
CASSPDFSGANVLTF	TRBV2	TRBJ2-6
CASSARGAGGDTQYF	TRBV9	TRBJ2-3
CASSQVGVEYEQFF	TRBV4-2	TRBJ2-1
CASRRNRGGNYGYTF	TRBV6-5	TRBJ1-2
CASSDGGPEQYF	TRBV10-2	TRBJ2-7
CASSLQPGFSEAFF	TRBV14	TRBJ1-1
CASSQAPGGGETQYF	TRBV4-2	TRBJ2-5
CASSLGTGGGVKQETQYF	TRBV11-3	TRBJ2-5